The 31 T cell receptor beta chains below all came from one sample that was sequenced in a study of breast tumors, draining lymph nodes, adjacent tissues (dated by TCRdb to the mid-2010s). Libraries were constructed by multiplex PCR. Sequencing relied on an Illumina HiSeq 2000. The raw public reads went through TCRdb reprocessing: fastp at Q25, MiXCR clone calling, in-frame beta chains kept. Rows matching on CDR3 protein sequence are summarized as one entry with the most common DNA and genes. In this sample the table shows under 80,000 distinct CDR3 sequences, approximately 40% of which occur a single time. More than 7.5% of the sample is held by the ten biggest clonotypes. Material for sequencing was breast tumor tissue. Receptors were obtained from a female donor with breast cancer. Some clones in this sample may be carry-over from other donors' samples.

This clonotype was counted ten times or more. V and J are TRBV3-1 and TRBJ1-3; D unclear. Germline V gives CDR1 LGHDT, CDR2 YNNKEL (reference sequence). The CDR3 is 16 amino acids. Trimming took 2 bases from V and 0 from J, leaving 11 bases between them. The CDR3: CASSQFHTSSGNTIYF. DNA for the CDR3: TGTGCCAGCAGCCAATTTCACACTAGCTCTGGAAACACCATATATTTT.

The table lists this clonotype with many counts. The chain combines TRBV19 with TRBJ2-5; TRBD1 is a possible D gene (7 bases). There are 18 residues in the CDR3. Germline CDR1 LNHDA, CDR2 SQIVND (reference sequence). V was shortened by 1 base and J by 4 bases, with 22 bases between the two germline ends. The CDR3 sequence is CASSIGYRGRGQRETQYF. As DNA, the CDR3 is TGTGCCAGTAGTATAGGATACAGGGGACGGGGGCAACGAGAGACCCAGTACTTC.

The CDR3 region has the DNA TGTGCCAGCAGTTTAGAGGGGGGTTACGAGCAGTACTTC. Its translation: CASSLEGGYEQYF. The rearrangement joins TRBV28 to TRBJ2-7, with D tentatively TRBD1 or TRBD2 (6 bases each). Trimming took off 2 bases at V and 4 bases at J, with 9 bases between the two ends. CDR1 MDHEN and CDR2 SYDVKM come from the germline V gene. CDR3 length equals 13 residues.

This chain links TRBV9 with TRBJ2-3, with TRBD1 matching 8 bases. CDR3 length equals 17 residues. Germline CDR1 and CDR2: SGDLS and YYNGEE. Unmatched junction bases numbered 15, after V lost 3 bases and J lost 6 bases. This CDR3 reads CASSEPGQVGITDTQYF. In DNA, the CDR3 is TGTGCCAGCAGCGAGCCGGGACAGGTTGGAATTACCGATACGCAGTATTTT.

Comment on this clonotype: The CDR3 does not close with the conserved phenylalanine or tryptophan, likely indicating a read error. V and J are TRBV2 and TRBJ2-7; no clear D. The CDR3 runs 14 residues. CDR1 SNHLY and CDR2 FYNNEI come from the germline V gene. Trimming stripped 3 bases from V and 0 bases from J, with 9 bases between. CDR3 amino acids: CASSDTLASYEQYI. The CDR3 DNA reads TGTGCCAGCAGTGATACCCTGGCCTCCTACGAGCAGTACATC.

This clonotype was seen ten or more times. Given a much more abundant clone one base away, this may be a read error. This sequence joins TRBV20-1 and TRBJ1-3; 8 positions match TRBD1. This CDR3 region has 15 residues. Germline V gene lookup returns CDR1 DFQATT and CDR2 SNEGSKA (reference sequence). J was trimmed by 6 bases and V by 0 bases; bases with no gene match: 7. CDR3 coding DNA: TGCAGTGCTAGAGATAGGACAGGGACTGCAAACACCATATATTTT. Translated, it gives CSARDRTGTANTIYF.

This clonotype was detected ten times or more. V gene TRBV6-5 combines with J gene TRBJ1-5; D is ambiguous. Germline V gene sequence: CDR1 MNHEY, CDR2 SVGAGI. V was pared by 2 bases and J by 3 bases, with 11 bases between. The CDR3 totals 15 residues. The CDR3 sequence: CASSYRLGVNQPQHF. The CDR3 nucleotides are TGTGCCAGCAGTTACCGCCTCGGGGTCAATCAGCCCCAGCATTTT.

J is TRBJ1-4 and V is TRBV29-1; D gene uncertain. Germline values: CDR1 SQVTM, CDR2 ANQGSEA. CDR3 length equals 12 residues. Deletions cut 1 base from V and 1 base from J, with 1 base between. CDR3 sequence (DNA): TGCAGCGTTGAAGGAACTAATGAAAAACTGTTTTTT. This translates into CSVEGTNEKLFF.

This clonotype was detected ten times or more. The chain uses TRBV7-9 and TRBJ2-1; 9 nucleotides match TRBD2. Trimming took 1 base from V and 5 from J; bases not matched to a gene: 3. The germline gives CDR1 SEHNR, CDR2 FQNEAQ (reference sequence). This CDR3 has 15 residues. CDR3 DNA sequence: TGTGCCAGCAGCTTAGGGCTAGCGGGAAACAATGAGCAGTTCTTC. It is translated as CASSLGLAGNNEQFF.

This clonotype was recorded a few times. This may be a read error: a much more frequent sequence differs by one nucleotide. The CDR3 ends on some other residue instead of the conserved phenylalanine or tryptophan, so this is likely a read error. The rearrangement links TRBV12-3 or TRBV12-4 to TRBJ2-1, with TRBD2 matching over 13 bases. Trimming cost V 7 bases and J 7 bases; bases outside gene matches: 10. CDR3 length: 16 amino acids. The DNA of the CDR3 is TGTGCCAGCACCAATCCCGGGACTAGCGGGGAAAATGAGCAGTTCCTC. Its translation: CASTNPGTSGENEQFL.

The chain is built from TRBV20-1 and TRBJ1-2, with TRBD1 matching over 8 bases. There are 13 residues in the CDR3. V lost 6 bases to trimming and J lost 2 bases; unmatched junction nucleotides: 5. Germline V gives CDR1 DFQATT, CDR2 SNEGSKA (reference sequence). DNA of the CDR3: TGCAGTGCGTGGACAGGGCCCAACTATGGCTACACCTTC. This encodes CSAWTGPNYGYTF.

The count of this clonotype is one. A much larger clone differs by one base, so this may be a read error. The chain employs TRBV20-1 and TRBJ2-4; TRBD1 agrees at 10 bases. The CDR3 covers 11 residues. Germline CDR1 is DFQATT and CDR2 is SNEGSKA (reference sequence). The CDR3 region has the DNA TGCAGCGTTGCTGACAGGGGGCCCCAGTCCTTC. It encodes CSVADRGPQSF.

Of note for this clonotype: The junction departs from the called germline gene at one end, perhaps through a read error. The genes are TRBV7-9 and TRBJ2-3, with 8 bases fitting TRBD2. Germline CDR1 reads SEHNR; CDR2 reads FQNEAQ (reference sequence). The CDR3 is made up of 17 amino acids. The DNA for the CDR3 is TGTGCCAACAGCCCCGGACCACTAGCGGTTGGCACAGATCCGCAGTATTTT. It is translated as CANSPGPLAVGTDPQYF.

Regarding this clonotype: The limits of the CDR3 on the DNA are not certain, so only TCRdb's listed CDR3 is given. The chain couples TRBV12-3 or TRBV12-4 to TRBJ1-5; TRBD1 is taken as the D call from the table, unchecked against the DNA. Including both end residues, the CDR3 is 22 amino acids long. CDR3 sequence reads: CASSLAGYEQYFGPGTSQPQHF.

This clonotype was picked up many times. The chain joins TRBV9 to TRBJ1-5, with D possibly TRBD1 on 6 matching bases. V was pared by 0 bases and J by 2 bases, with 9 bases between. CDR1 SGDLS and CDR2 YYNGEE come from the germline V gene. This CDR3 is 15 amino acids long. Written as DNA, the CDR3 is TGTGCCAGCAGCGTAGGGGCAGGGGGCAATCAGCCCCAGCATTTT. Encoded protein: CASSVGAGGNQPQHF.

This clonotype was found many times. The gene calls are TRBV12-3 or TRBV12-4 and TRBJ2-5, with 11 bases identical to TRBD2. V shed 5 bases, J shed 0 bases, and the junction held 5 bases outside the gene matches. The CDR3 length is 16 residues. CDR3 sequence: CASSPGTSGYQETQYF. CDR3 DNA: TGTGCCAGCAGTCCCGGGACTAGCGGATACCAAGAGACCCAGTACTTC.

V and J are TRBV12-3 or TRBV12-4 and TRBJ1-4; the D gene is possibly TRBD1 (5 bases). This CDR3 region has 15 residues. The germline V and J ends were trimmed by 5 bases and 4 bases, with 14 bases remaining between them. CDR3 sequence (DNA): TGTGCCAGCAGTCCCACCGGGCAGGGTAATGAAAAACTGTTTTTT. Encoded protein: CASSPTGQGNEKLFF.

This clonotype was seen only once. A junction boundary mismatches the germline segment, possibly from a read error. This sequence joins TRBV7-2 and TRBJ2-1; 10 bases map to TRBD2. Germline-derived CDR1 and CDR2 are SGHTA and FQGNSA. The CDR3 consists of 17 residues. This CDR3 reads CASSSEASGGCYNQQFF. The CDR3 region has the DNA TGTGCCAGCAGCTCAGAGGCTAGCGGGGGATGTTACAATCAGCAGTTCTTC.

The rearrangement uses TRBV20-1 and TRBJ2-3; 10 positions agree with TRBD1. Trimming at V came to 5 bases and at J to 3 bases, leaving 2 bases not matched to a gene. Per germline, CDR1 DFQATT and CDR2 SNEGSKA (reference sequence). The CDR3 runs 13 residues. CDR3 nucleotide sequence: TGCAGTGCTCGGACAGGGGGGACAGATACGCAGTATTTT. Amino acid sequence: CSARTGGTDTQYF.

This clonotype was found many times. The V gene is TRBV2, the J gene TRBJ1-4, with 11 bases aligning to TRBD1. Germline CDR1 reads SNHLY; CDR2 reads FYNNEI. The CDR3 runs to 15 residues. Trimming cost V 1 base and J 5 bases; bases outside gene matches: 0. The CDR3 DNA reads as TGTGCCAGCAGTGAAGGGACAGGGGGCAATGAAAAACTGTTTTTT. It specifies CASSEGTGGNEKLFF.

CDR3 in DNA: TGCAGTGCTAGAGTCCCTTACTCTAGCGAGGGGAGCTCATCTAATGAAAAACTGTTTTTT. Protein: CSARVPYSSEGSSSNEKLFF. The J gene is TRBJ1-4, the V gene TRBV20-1; possible D gene TRBD1, 5 bases. V shed 1 base and J shed 3 bases, with 27 bases lying between them. Germline V lookup: CDR1 DFQATT, CDR2 SNEGSKA (reference sequence). The CDR3 contains 20 residues.

This chain joins TRBV6-1 and TRBJ2-3; D is possibly TRBD1 (6 bases). Germline assignment: CDR1 MNHNS and CDR2 SASEGT. The CDR3 covers 17 residues. The ends were cut back, 6 bases at V and 0 bases at J, with 19 bases in the middle. The CDR3 reads CASRSGALVVSTDTQYF. As DNA, the CDR3 is TGTGCCAGCAGATCAGGGGCACTAGTCGTGAGCACAGATACGCAGTATTTT.

V is TRBV7-9 and J is TRBJ2-5; 12 bases align to TRBD1. V was pared by 8 bases and J by 0 bases, with 13 bases of the junction left unmatched. Germline V gene data show CDR1 as SEHNR and CDR2 as FQNEAQ (reference sequence). The CDR3 is 18 amino acids. CDR3 residues: CASSPSGTGGRDQETQYF. CDR3 coding DNA: TGTGCCAGCTCCCCCTCCGGGACAGGGGGCCGTGACCAAGAGACCCAGTACTTC.

This chain joins TRBV5-1 and TRBJ2-6; D could derive from TRBD1 or TRBD2 (5 bases each). The V end was cut by 1 base, the J end by 4 bases, with 12 bases between. Germline V gene sequence: CDR1 SGHRS, CDR2 YFSETQ. The CDR3 has 16 residues. DNA of the CDR3: TGCGCCAGCAGCTTGTCGAGTTGGGGGGGGGCCAACGTCCTGACTTTC. It translates to CASSLSSWGGANVLTF.

This clonotype appeared many times. V gene TRBV5-8 combines with J gene TRBJ1-2; no clear D gene. The V end was cut by 5 bases, the J end by 3 bases, with 14 bases between. CDR3 length: 14 amino acids. Germline-derived CDR1 and CDR2 are SGHTS and YDEGEE. Here the CDR3 reads CASSVGLRDYGYTF. Here the CDR3 DNA reads TGTGCCAGCAGTGTAGGGTTAAGAGACTATGGCTACACCTTC.

CDR3 nucleotide sequence: TGCAGCTTAGTTTCAAGTTCGGGGTTCCGGGACTATGGCTACACCTTC. Protein: CSLVSSSGFRDYGYTF. The gene calls are TRBV29-1 and TRBJ1-2; D is unclear. The CDR3 is 16 amino acids. With 8 bases removed from V and 3 bases from J, the gap between germline ends came to 25 bases. From germline, CDR1 is SQVTM and CDR2 ANQGSEA.

This clonotype was recorded many times. The chain employs TRBV7-6 and TRBJ2-2, with a possible D match to TRBD2 (5 bases). Per germline, CDR1 SGHVS and CDR2 FNYEAQ. This CDR3 spans 18 amino acids. The V end lost 0 bases, the J end lost 1 base, and 15 bases lay between the germline ends. This CDR3 reads CASSLANSVAGNTGELFF. The CDR3 nucleotides read TGTGCCAGCAGCTTAGCCAATTCGGTGGCGGGGAACACCGGGGAGCTGTTTTTT.

This clonotype was found many times. The V gene is TRBV9, the J gene TRBJ2-2; tentatively, D is TRBD1 or TRBD2 (5 bases each). CDR1 is SGDLS and CDR2 is YYNGEE in the germline V gene. This CDR3 region has 18 residues. Trimming stripped 0 bases from V and 5 bases from J, with 20 bases between. The CDR3 region is CASSVGGGTTHWTGELFF. DNA of the CDR3: TGTGCCAGCAGCGTAGGTGGGGGAACCACCCATTGGACCGGGGAGCTGTTTTTT.

A note on this clonotype: Germline is not matched at one junction end, which may reflect a read error. The rearrangement joins TRBV5-1 to TRBJ1-2, with 8 bases matching TRBD1. Germline V gives CDR1 SGHRS, CDR2 YFSETQ. There are 15 residues in the CDR3. This chain's CDR3 is CASSLAGQGNYGYPF. Written as DNA, the CDR3 is TGCGCCAGCAGCTTGGCCGGACAGGGTAACTATGGCTACCCCTTC. Supplemented by reference TRBV5-1 and TRBJ1-2, the full variable domain reads KAGVTQTPRYLIKTRGQQVTLSCSPISGHRSVSWYQQTPGQGLQFLFEYFSETQRNKGNFPGRFSGRQFSNSRSEMNVSTLELGDSALYLCASSLAGQGNYGYPFGSGTRLTVV.

Many counts were recorded for this clonotype. V and J are TRBV5-8 and TRBJ2-7, with 14 bases identical to TRBD2. V trimming: 3 bases; J trimming: 3 bases; junction bases outside the gene matches: 5. CDR1 and CDR2 from the germline V gene are SGHTS and YDEGEE. The CDR3 loop spans 16 amino acids. The CDR3 nucleotides are TGTGCCAGCAGCTCGCCTGGGACTAGCGGGAGCTACGAGCAGTACTTC. Translated: CASSSPGTSGSYEQYF.

In this sample, this clonotype turned up once. The chain employs TRBV5-1 and TRBJ2-2; TRBD2 might be the D (6 bases). The CDR3 extends over 13 amino acids. The ends were cut back, 4 bases at V and 7 bases at J, with 11 bases in the middle. Germline CDR1 SGHRS, CDR2 YFSETQ. The CDR3 nucleotides read TGCGCCAGCAGCCGATTGACTAGCGGGGAGCTGTTTTTT. It codes for CASSRLTSGELFF.